This T cell receptor beta chain was identified in a study of blood T cells in healthy people across ages. Study-level information: Template switching caught about one barcoded beta molecule for each two T cells. Study observations and caveats: Roughly linear age-related decline in beta diversity appeared, significant by age around 40. Nothing was known about donor CMV status, and this possibly confounded expanded clonotype changes.

CDR3 length equals 13 residues. The germline V and J ends were trimmed by 7 bases and 6 bases, with 12 bases remaining between them. Germline V gene sequence: CDR1 KGHDR, CDR2 SFDVKD. This clonotype has only a few counts. No antigen is known for it. Through a sample-barcoded 5' primer and a J-beta primer mix, a second PCR was run for roughly 6 to 11 cycles. The template-switch adaptor, which had 12 random nucleotides, put a tag on each cDNA molecule. TCRdb used MiXCR to reprocess the 5' RACE reads, holding one entry per CDR3 protein. The sample lists about 970,000 distinct CDR3 sequences; approximately 50% were seen once.

The sample taken for sequencing was blood. The sequence was obtained from a woman aged 60 to 75 in good health. The chain combines TRBV24-1 with TRBJ2-1, with D possibly matching TRBD2 (5 bases). The CDR3 DNA reads TGTGCCACCAGCCGGGATACCTCCAATGAGCAGTTCTTC. Its protein product is CATSRDTSNEQFF.